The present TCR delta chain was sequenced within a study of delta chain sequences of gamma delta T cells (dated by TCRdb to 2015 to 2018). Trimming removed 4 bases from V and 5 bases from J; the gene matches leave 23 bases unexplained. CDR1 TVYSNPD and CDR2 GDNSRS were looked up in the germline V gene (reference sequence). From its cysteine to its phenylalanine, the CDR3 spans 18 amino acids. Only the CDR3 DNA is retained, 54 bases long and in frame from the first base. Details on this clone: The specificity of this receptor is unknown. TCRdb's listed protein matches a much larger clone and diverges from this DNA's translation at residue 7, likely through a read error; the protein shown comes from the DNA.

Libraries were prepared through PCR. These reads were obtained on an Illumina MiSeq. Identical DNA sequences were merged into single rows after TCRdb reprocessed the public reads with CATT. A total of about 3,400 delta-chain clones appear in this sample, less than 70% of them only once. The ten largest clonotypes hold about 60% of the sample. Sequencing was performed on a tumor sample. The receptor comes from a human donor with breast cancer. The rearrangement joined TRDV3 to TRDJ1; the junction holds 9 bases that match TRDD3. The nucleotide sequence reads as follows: TGTGCCTGCGTGCCCGAGAACCTAATTACTGGGGGAGAGGATAAACTCATCTTT. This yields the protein CACVPENLITGGEDKLIF.